This T cell receptor (beta chain) was captured in a study of blood T cell repertoires in COVID-19. Overall study: The United States, Italy and Spain were the sources of the acute and convalescent COVID-19 samples. The cDNA or gDNA used as material had been derived from T cells, B-cell-depleted T cells, or PBMCs.

The CDR3 is 14 residues long. Per the germline V gene, CDR1 is SQVTM and CDR2 is ANQGSEA. V gave up 6 bases and J gave up 0 bases; unmatched junction bases: 5. Original handling: Reference gene primer amplification gave estimated nucleated cell counts. The protocol was immunoSEQ multiplex PCR, while the TCRdb copy is restricted to in-frame clones and leaves out a portion. V and J calls and clone size are copied from that table; D and trimming were computed from the DNA. The table has tens of thousands of clones, 88% seen once. The sequence came from a human donor in a cohort sampled during active COVID-19. Sequencing was carried out using peripheral blood. The J gene is TRBJ2-1, the V gene TRBV29-1; 7 nucleotides agree with TRBD1. The DNA for the CDR3 is TGCAGCGTCTGGACAGGAAGCTCCTACAATGAGCAGTTCTTC. Amino acids: CSVWTGSSYNEQFF.